Shown below are 10 T cell receptor beta chains from a single sample sequenced in a study of beta chain features in type 1 diabetes. Expressed TCRB transcripts were sequenced because the entire RNA isolate underwent reverse transcription. Here immunoSEQ multiplex PCR was the method, and the copy in TCRdb shows in-frame clones only, minus some. The table has 200,000 to 250,000 clones, more than 9% seen once. The sequencing input was naive CD4+ T cells from blood. All receptors derive from a woman under 30 in good health.

This clone was seen more than once but under ten times. The DNA of the CDR3 is TGTGCCAGCAGTGCAACTAGCGGGAGGAATGAGCAGTTCTTC. This gives the protein CASSATSGRNEQFF. The chain carries TRBV6-1 and TRBJ2-1, with 12 nucleotides matching TRBD2. Trimming at V came to 4 bases and at J to 7 bases, leaving 2 bases not matched to a gene. In germline, CDR1 is MNHNS, CDR2 SASEGT. This CDR3 region has 14 residues.

In this sample, this clone turned up a few times. The chain carries TRBV6-5 and TRBJ2-7; a weak D match, TRBD2 (5 bases). V gave up 2 bases and J gave up 7 bases, with 12 bases separating them. Germline lookup yields CDR1 MNHEY and CDR2 SVGAGI. This CDR3 has 13 amino acids. CDR3 nucleotides: TGTGCCAGCAGTTACCACAACCCGGGAGAGCAGTACTTC. It translates to CASSYHNPGEQYF.

This clone showed up just a few times. The CDR3 DNA sequence: TGTGCCAGCACAGGGGGGCCGACCTCCTACGAGCAGTACTTC. Its protein is CASTGGPTSYEQYF. The chain carries TRBV7-9 and TRBJ2-7; weak D call: TRBD1 (7 bases). Per the germline V gene, CDR1 is SEHNR and CDR2 is FQNEAQ (reference sequence). CDR3 length: 14 residues. The V end was cut by 7 bases, the J end by 0 bases, with 13 bases between.

This clone was recorded a few times. The chain joins TRBV25-1 to TRBJ1-1, with D unresolved. V was pared by 1 base and J by 4 bases, with 10 bases between. Germline V gene lookup returns CDR1 MGHDK and CDR2 SYGVNS. The CDR3 extends over 14 amino acids. In nucleotides, the CDR3 is TGTGCCAGCAGTGAATCAGGTGGAATCACTGAAGCTTTCTTT. Its translation: CASSESGGITEAFF.

This clone was seen a handful of times. The J gene is TRBJ1-3, the V gene TRBV9; D unresolved. Looked up from germline, CDR1 is SGDLS and CDR2 is YYNGEE. The CDR3 is 15 residues long. The V and J ends lost 2 bases and 0 bases respectively, with 9 bases between them. The CDR3 reads CASSVEESSGNTIYF. The DNA of the CDR3 is TGTGCCAGCAGCGTCGAGGAAAGCTCTGGAAACACCATATATTTT.

This clone was seen repeatedly, ten times or more. The V and J genes are TRBV29-1 and TRBJ2-5; D is undetermined. The CDR3 contains 12 residues. V was trimmed by 4 bases and J by 5 bases, leaving 11 bases between them. Germline CDR1 SQVTM, CDR2 ANQGSEA. The CDR3, as DNA: TGCAGCGTTGGTTCCGGGTTGGAGACCCAGTACTTC. This translates into CSVGSGLETQYF. The complete variable domain, with remaining parts taken from reference TRBV29-1 and TRBJ2-5, reads SAVISQKPSRDICQRGTSLTIQCQVDSQVTMMFWYRQQPGQSLTLIATANQGSEATYESGFVIDKFPISRPNLTFSTLTVSNMSPEDSSIYLCSVGSGLETQYFGPGTRLLVL.

This chain joins TRBV19 and TRBJ1-1; D gene unclear. Trimming removed 3 bases at V and 4 bases at J, with 12 bases between. The CDR3 runs 14 residues. The germline CDR1 and CDR2 sequences are LNHDA and SQIVND (reference sequence). The CDR3 is CASSMIPGGTEAFF. In DNA form, the CDR3 reads TGTGCCAGTAGTATGATCCCCGGAGGCACTGAAGCTTTCTTT. Using reference TRBV19 and TRBJ1-1 for the parts outside the CDR3, the full variable domain is DGGITQSPKYLFRKEGQNVTLSCEQNLNHDAMYWYRQDPGQGLRLIYYSQIVNDFQKGDIAEGYSVSREKKESFPLTVTSAQKNPTAFYLCASSMIPGGTEAFFGQGTRLTVV.

This clone has a handful of counts. The V gene is TRBV23-1, the J gene TRBJ1-4; TRBD1 agrees at 8 bases. TRBV23-1 is given ORF status, its function remaining uncertain. V dropped 4 bases and J dropped 6; count of bases not matched to a gene: 19. CDR3 length: 19 residues. Written as DNA, the CDR3 is TGCGCCAGCAGTCCCATTGGAGGGACAGGCAGAAAAGGGGATGAAAAACTGTTTTTT. Protein product: CASSPIGGTGRKGDEKLFF.

This chain connects TRBV7-9 to TRBJ1-4; 7 bases are shared with TRBD1. This CDR3 has 14 residues. CDR1 and CDR2 (germline): SEHNR, FQNEAQ (reference sequence). V lost 7 bases, J lost 8 bases, and 10 bases stayed unmatched. The CDR3 DNA is TGTGCCAGCACCATGGACAGGTGGGCCGAAAAACTGTTTTTT. Translation: CASTMDRWAEKLFF.

The chain joins TRBV30 to TRBJ2-1, with a possible D match to TRBD2 (5 bases). Trimming took 0 bases from V and 7 from J, leaving 10 bases between them. The CDR3 has 13 amino acids. Germline lookup yields CDR1 GTSNPN and CDR2 SVGIG (reference sequence). The CDR3 reads CAWSVLAGNEQFF. The DNA of the CDR3 is TGTGCCTGGAGTGTCCTAGCTGGAAATGAGCAGTTCTTC.